A single sample gave rise to the 5 T cell receptor beta chains below, sequenced in a study of shared clonotypes between healthy human individuals. Measured with immunoSEQ multiplex PCR; TCRdb has only the in-frame clones, and not every one. This table has more than 2,000,000 clones, 93% appearing once. The sample taken for sequencing was naive CD4+ T cells from PBMCs. Subset: CD45RA+ positively selected. The receptors here all came from a young man in good health. Some clones in this sample may be carry-over from other donors' samples.

The CDR3 protein is CASQNPGQGTDTQYF. CDR3 coding DNA: TGTGCCAGTCAAAATCCGGGACAGGGGACAGATACGCAGTATTTT. The J gene is TRBJ2-3, the V gene TRBV28; 10 bases agree with TRBD1. Trimming cost V 9 bases and J 3 bases; bases outside gene matches: 9. CDR1 MDHEN and CDR2 SYDVKM come from the germline V gene. The CDR3 loop spans 15 amino acids.

V gene TRBV28 combines with J gene TRBJ2-1, with TRBD1 identical over 8 bases. The trim removed 1 base at V and 6 bases at J, leaving 8 bases unmatched. CDR1 is MDHEN, CDR2 SYDVKM, per germline. This CDR3 is 16 amino acids long. The CDR3 DNA is TGTGCCAGCAGTTTATCGGACAGGGTATCCGGCAATGAGCAGTTCTTC. Its translation is CASSLSDRVSGNEQFF.

V is TRBV4-2 and J is TRBJ2-2; maybe TRBD2 (6 bases). The V gene lost 7 bases and the J gene lost 6 bases, with 24 bases spanning the gap. This CDR3 is built from 17 residues. CDR1 LGHNA and CDR2 YNFKEQ come from the germline V gene. The CDR3 protein is CASTSGEGQVPPGELFF. The DNA of the CDR3 is TGTGCCAGCACCTCGGGAGAGGGCCAGGTCCCCCCCGGGGAGCTGTTTTTT.

The gene calls are TRBV7-9 and TRBJ1-1; 9 positions agree with TRBD1. The germline V gene has CDR1 SEHNR and CDR2 FQNEAQ (reference sequence). V lost 5 bases to trimming and J lost 1 base; unmatched junction nucleotides: 2. The CDR3 length is 14 residues. The CDR3 DNA reads as TGTGCCAGCAGCGTGGGACAGGGGAACACTGAAGCTTTCTTT. Its protein is CASSVGQGNTEAFF.

The chain joins TRBV11-2 to TRBJ2-3; perhaps TRBD1 as D (5 bases). Germline-derived CDR1 and CDR2 are SGHAT and FQNNGV. The CDR3 extends over 15 amino acids. Trimming took off 1 base at V and 4 bases at J, with 12 bases between the two ends. This CDR3 is CASSLVVRVADTQYF. CDR3 sequence (DNA): TGTGCCAGCAGCTTAGTCGTCAGGGTCGCAGATACGCAGTATTTT.